Only a few counts were recorded for the clone carrying this TCR beta chain. The antigen remains unidentified. The data derive from a study of T-cell reconstitution after alpha-beta-depleted transplantation in children. Preparation of the TCRbeta library used unique molecular identifiers. TCRdb itself ran the PCR reads through MiXCR, one entry per CDR3 protein. Here the sample spans 530,000 or so distinct CDR3 sequences, approximately 30% being singletons. Germline V lookup: CDR1 SGHTA, CDR2 FQGNSA. The CDR3 is 16 amino acids. The V end was cut by 2 bases, the J end by 1 base, with 14 bases between. Study-wide results and limits: A year had passed since transplant, and T-cell counts and diversity by then came mostly from newly produced T cells. In some patients, recipient T cells and intrathymic progenitors surviving conditioning explained high day-60 diversity. After transplant, at about two months, alpha-beta T cells were reportedly derived from several hundred expanded graft clones.

The sequenced sample was PBMCs, obtained before TCRalphabeta/CD19-depleted stem cell transplant. J is TRBJ1-1 and V is TRBV7-2; D remains unclear. This clonotype was obtained from a boy in the first two years of life with Wiskott-Aldrich syndrome, due to receive a stem cell transplant. CDR3 region: CASSLFGSSRNTEAFF. The CDR3 coding sequence is TGTGCCAGCAGCTTATTTGGGTCCTCGAGGAACACTGAAGCTTTCTTT.